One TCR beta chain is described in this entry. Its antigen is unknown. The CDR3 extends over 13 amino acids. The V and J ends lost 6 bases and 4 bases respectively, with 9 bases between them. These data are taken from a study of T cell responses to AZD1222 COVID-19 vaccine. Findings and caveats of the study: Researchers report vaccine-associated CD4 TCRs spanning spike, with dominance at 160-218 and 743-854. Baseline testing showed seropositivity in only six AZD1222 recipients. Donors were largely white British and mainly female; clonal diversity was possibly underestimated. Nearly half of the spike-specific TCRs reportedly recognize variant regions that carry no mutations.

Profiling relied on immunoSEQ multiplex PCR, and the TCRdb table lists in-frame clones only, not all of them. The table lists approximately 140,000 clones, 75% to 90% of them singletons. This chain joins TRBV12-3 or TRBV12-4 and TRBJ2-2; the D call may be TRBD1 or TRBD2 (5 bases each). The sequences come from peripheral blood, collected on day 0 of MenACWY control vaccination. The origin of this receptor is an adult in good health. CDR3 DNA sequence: TGTGCCAGCAGCACTAGGGGCACCGGGGAGCTGTTTTTT. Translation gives CASSTRGTGELFF.